This T cell receptor (beta chain) is drawn from a study of immune cell composition in non-small cell lung cancer. Looking at the study overall: Most cases were lung adenocarcinoma or squamous cell carcinoma.

Trimming took 2 bases from V and 1 from J; bases not matched to a gene: 7. Germline V gene lookup returns CDR1 LGHNA and CDR2 YNFKEQ. The length of the CDR3 is 17 residues. Only in-frame clones appear in the TCRdb table, and some are missing; sequencing was by immunoSEQ multiplex PCR. The sample lists more than 2,500 clones, about 74% occurring once. Details on this clone: Its antigen is not identified.

Points from the study as a whole: Overall clonality, unlike maximal tumour-associated clone frequency, did not predict TIL reactivity.

This receptor was taken from a human donor with non-small cell lung cancer. J is TRBJ2-1 and V is TRBV4-2, with 8 bases identical to TRBD2. The sample consisted of lung tumor tissue. The CDR3 coding sequence is TGTGCCAGCAGCCAATCCCGGGGGGGCACTTCCTACAATGAGCAGTTCTTC. This translates into CASSQSRGGTSYNEQFF.